These T cell receptor beta chains were read from a single sample in a study of blood T cells in healthy people across ages. TCRdb called the 5' RACE reads again in MiXCR, with one record for every CDR3 protein. This table holds 650,000 to 1,000,000 distinct CDR3 sequences, under 40% found once. Input material: blood. Receptors were obtained from a young man in good health. CDR3s include the opening cysteine and the closing phenylalanine or tryptophan. A D gene is named only where the DNA matches it firmly. Rows may omit the clone size; those that give it use once, few, many or a size class.

v_gene	j_gene	abundance	d_gene	CDR3aa	CDR3nt
TRBV12-3/TRBV12-4	TRBJ2-2	.	TRBD2	CASSPRLATGELFF	TGTGCCAGCAGTCCCCGACTAGCTACCGGGGAGCTGTTTTTT
TRBV6-2/TRBV6-3	TRBJ2-7	.	.	CASRHPGPGPYEQYF	TGTGCCAGCAGACACCCAGGTCCAGGACCCTACGAGCAGTACTTC
TRBV5-1	TRBJ2-3	many	.	CASSQTGRTDTQYF	TGCGCCAGCTCACAAACAGGCCGCACAGATACGCAGTATTTT
TRBV12-3/TRBV12-4	TRBJ2-1	.	.	CASSSLGFRSSYNEQFF	TGTGCCAGCAGTTCGCTCGGGTTTAGGAGCTCCTACAATGAGCAGTTCTTC
TRBV4-1	TRBJ1-4	few	.	CASSQGGGGVGEKLFF	TGCGCCAGCAGCCAAGGTGGGGGGGGAGTCGGTGAAAAACTGTTTTTT
TRBV15	TRBJ1-2	few	TRBD1	CATSRGGTGAFNYGYTF	TGTGCCACCAGCAGAGGCGGGACAGGAGCTTTTAACTATGGCTACACCTTC
TRBV7-2	TRBJ1-2	.	.	CAGSLRQTNYGYTF	TGTGCCGGCAGCTTACGGCAAACTAACTATGGCTACACCTTC
TRBV29-1	TRBJ2-1	many	.	CSVVWQSSYNEQFF	TGCAGCGTTGTATGGCAGAGCTCCTACAATGAGCAGTTCTTC
TRBV20-1	TRBJ2-3	many	TRBD2	CSARSGGSWDTQYF	TGCAGTGCCAGGTCGGGGGGTTCCTGGGATACGCAGTATTTT
TRBV20-1	TRBJ2-4	few	TRBD1	CSATGDRRLFLEENIQYF	TGCAGTGCCACCGGGGACAGGAGGCTTTTCCTGGAGGAAAACATTCAGTACTTC
TRBV6-6	TRBJ1-1	few	.	CASTPLGGSTEAFF	TGTGCCAGCACTCCTCTTGGGGGCAGCACTGAAGCTTTCTTT
TRBV7-3	TRBJ2-3	.	.	CASSRFQTDTQYF	TGTGCCAGCAGCCGGTTTCAGACAGATACGCAGTATTTT
TRBV2	TRBJ2-6	.	.	CASKGLSEANVLTF	TGTGCCAGCAAAGGTCTTTCCGAGGCCAACGTCCTGACTTTC
TRBV3-1	TRBJ2-5	.	TRBD2	CASSQELAGAPGSNEQYF	TGTGCCAGCAGCCAAGAGCTAGCGGGGGCCCCTGGTTCAAATGAGCAGTACTTC
TRBV9	TRBJ1-1	.	TRBD1	CASSDERQGEAFF	TGTGCCAGCAGCGACGAACGACAGGGAGAAGCTTTCTTT
TRBV5-1	TRBJ2-5	.	TRBD1	CASSTDRAETQYF	TGCGCCAGCAGCACCGACAGGGCAGAGACCCAGTACTTC
TRBV3-1	TRBJ1-3	few	.	CASSSTPDSGNTIYF	TGTGCCAGCAGCTCGACACCCGACTCTGGAAACACCATATATTTT
TRBV3-1	TRBJ1-2	many	TRBD1	CASSQQGANYGYTF	TGTGCCAGCAGTCAACAGGGGGCTAACTATGGCTACACCTTC
TRBV29-1	TRBJ1-4	many	.	CSVSGNEKLFF	TGCAGCGTTAGCGGTAATGAAAAACTGTTTTTT
TRBV20-1	TRBJ2-5	many	.	CSAQFQETQYF	TGCAGTGCTCAGTTCCAAGAGACCCAGTACTTC
TRBV5-1	TRBJ2-2	.	.	CASSFDKNTGELFF	TGCGCCAGCAGCTTCGATAAGAACACCGGGGAGCTGTTTTTT
TRBV4-3	TRBJ1-3	.	TRBD1	CASSQGQGLKNTIYF	TGCGCCAGCAGCCAGGGACAGGGGCTGAAAAACACCATATATTTT
TRBV5-6	TRBJ2-4	.	.	CASGMTDNEQYF	TGTGCCAGCGGGATGACGGACAATGAGCAGTACTTC
TRBV6-6	TRBJ2-1	many	.	CASSYSMGESSYNEQFF	TGTGCCAGCAGTTACTCGATGGGGGAGAGCTCCTACAATGAGCAGTTCTTC
TRBV6-2/TRBV6-3	TRBJ2-3	.	TRBD2	CASSAGTSVTDTQYF	TGTGCCAGCAGTGCCGGGACTAGTGTAACAGATACGCAGTATTTT
TRBV5-4	TRBJ2-6	.	.	CASSLFSILSSGANILTF	TGTGCCAGCAGCTTGTTTAGTATACTGAGCTCTGGGGCCAACATCCTGACTTTC
TRBV29-1	TRBJ2-7	once	.	CSVEDLGRDQYF	TGCAGCGTTGAAGATCTCGGCAGGGACCAGTACTTC
TRBV9	TRBJ2-7	few	.	CASSVAATDSYEQYF	TGTGCCAGCAGCGTAGCGGCGACAGACTCCTACGAGCAGTACTTC
TRBV7-2	TRBJ1-1	few	.	CASRAGRNAEAFF	TGTGCCAGTAGGGCAGGGAGAAATGCTGAAGCTTTCTTT